This T cell receptor beta chain was identified during a study of cytomegalovirus exposure and HLA in healthy donors. Germline-derived CDR1 and CDR2 are SGDLS and YYNGEE. The CDR3 length is 20 residues. The trim removed 1 base at V and 0 bases at J, leaving 12 bases unmatched. This PCR relied on a set of 60 Vbeta primers and 13 Jbeta primers. Clones were read by immunoSEQ multiplex PCR, and TCRdb kept only the in-frame ones, dropping some. Seen in this sample are about 190,000 clones; the ten most common clones hold 6.5%. The TCR originated in a man aged 25-45 years in good health and CMV-seronegative. The sample was PBMCs. The chain couples TRBV9 to TRBJ2-2, with 10 bases that match TRBD1. The CDR3 bases are TGTGCCAGCAGCGTAAGGCCGGGACAGGGGATGGGGGCGAACACCGGGGAGCTGTTTTTT. This encodes CASSVRPGQGMGANTGELFF.